Presented here are 9 T cell receptor beta chains from one specimen sequenced in a study of chemoradiotherapy in HPV16-positive cancers. The protocol was immunoSEQ multiplex PCR, while the TCRdb copy is restricted to in-frame clones and leaves out a portion. The sample shows approximately 8,300 clones, around 82% of them seen only once. The specimen was collected from a patient who underwent chemoradiotherapy. The receptors derive from a human donor with HPV-associated anogenital cancer.

This clone was seen only a few times. The V and J genes are TRBV14 and TRBJ2-1; D not certain. In germline, CDR1 is SGHDN, CDR2 FVKESK. V dropped 1 base and J dropped 13 bases, with 11 bases sitting between them. The CDR3 runs 12 residues. The chain's CDR3 is CASSQGNLGQFF. CDR3 bases: TGTGCCAGCAGCCAAGGTAATTTGGGACAGTTCTTC.

The rearrangement links TRBV6-6 to TRBJ1-3, with D possibly matching TRBD1 (5 bases). V was pared by 4 bases and J by 1 base, with 11 bases between. The length of the CDR3 is 15 residues. Germline loops: CDR1 MNHNY, CDR2 SVGAGI (reference sequence). CDR3 in amino acids: CASSSQVNSGNTIYF. CDR3 DNA sequence: TGTGCCAGCAGTTCACAGGTTAATTCTGGAAACACCATATATTTT.

V and J are TRBV27 and TRBJ1-2, with D unclear. The ends were cut back, 3 bases at V and 1 base at J, with 9 bases in the middle. The CDR3 has 14 residues. From germline, CDR1 is MNHEY and CDR2 SMNVEV (reference sequence). This CDR3 reads CASSFKAHNYGYTF. DNA of the CDR3: TGTGCCAGCAGTTTTAAGGCCCATAACTATGGCTACACCTTC.

The chain joins TRBV6-6 to TRBJ1-5, with 8 positions matching TRBD1. The V gene end was trimmed by 5 bases and the J gene end by 3 bases; junction bases not matched to a gene: 6. Germline CDR1 MNHNY, CDR2 SVGAGI (reference sequence). The CDR3 sequence is 15 residues long. The CDR3 protein is CASSDPGQVNQPQHF. The CDR3 coding sequence is TGTGCCAGCAGTGACCCGGGACAGGTCAATCAGCCCCAGCATTTT.

A few counts support this clone. V and J are TRBV9 and TRBJ1-1, with D possibly being TRBD1 (5 bases). The CDR3 runs 13 residues. The V and J ends lost 0 bases and 8 bases respectively, with 11 bases between them. Germline V gives CDR1 SGDLS, CDR2 YYNGEE. The DNA of the CDR3 is TGTGCCAGCAGCGTAGACGGCCACAGGGAAGCTTTCTTT. Translating gives CASSVDGHREAFF.

V gene TRBV5-1 combines with J gene TRBJ2-7; TRBD1 agrees at 8 bases. This CDR3 region has 15 residues. The germline V gene encodes CDR1 SGHRS and CDR2 YFSETQ. V gave up 4 bases and J gave up 3 bases; unmatched junction bases: 9. The CDR3 DNA is TGCGCCAGCAGCCCGACCGGGACAGGAAACTACGAGCAGTACTTC. This translates into CASSPTGTGNYEQYF. Full variable domain (rest looked up from reference TRBV5-1 and TRBJ2-7): KAGVTQTPRYLIKTRGQQVTLSCSPISGHRSVSWYQQTPGQGLQFLFEYFSETQRNKGNFPGRFSGRQFSNSRSEMNVSTLELGDSALYLCASSPTGTGNYEQYFGPGTRLTVT.

The chain employs TRBV30 and TRBJ2-3; 9 bases are shared with TRBD1. Germline V gene lookup returns CDR1 GTSNPN and CDR2 SVGIG (reference sequence). J gave up 3 bases and V 0 bases, and 7 bases lay outside the gene matches. The CDR3 is 16 residues long. CDR3 sequence reads: CAWSVFLQGATDTQYF. The CDR3 DNA sequence: TGTGCCTGGAGTGTATTTTTACAGGGGGCAACAGATACGCAGTATTTT.

This chain joins TRBV27 and TRBJ2-5; D uncertain. The germline V gene has CDR1 MNHEY and CDR2 SMNVEV (reference sequence). The V gene lost 6 bases and the J gene lost 5 bases, with 25 bases spanning the gap. The CDR3 is made up of 17 amino acids. CDR3 DNA sequence: TGTGCCAGCAGACCGAAATCGAATTCGGACGGTCAGGAGACCCAGTACTTC. Protein product: CASRPKSNSDGQETQYF.

V and J are TRBV27 and TRBJ2-1; possible D gene TRBD2, 6 bases. The CDR3 is 12 amino acids. V gave up 7 bases and J gave up 6 bases, with 10 bases separating them. CDR1 MNHEY and CDR2 SMNVEV come from the germline V gene (reference sequence). The CDR3 loop reads CASKVGGNEQFF. Written as DNA, the CDR3 is TGTGCCAGCAAGGTCGGGGGCAATGAGCAGTTCTTC.